The T cell receptor (beta chain) under discussion was sequenced for a study of T cell responses to AZD1222 COVID-19 vaccine. Study-wide results and limits: The repertoires were collected only after the peak T cell response. Reportedly, nearly half the spike-specific TCRs target unmutated variant regions. White British donors predominated, females outnumbered males, and clonal diversity was possibly underestimated.

This clone was picked up one time. What it binds is unknown. CDR1 and CDR2 (germline): SGDLS, YYNGEE. This CDR3 has 14 residues. The V end was cut by 2 bases, the J end by 5 bases, with 14 bases between. Using immunoSEQ multiplex PCR, the repertoire was profiled, and TCRdb retains in-frame clones only, with some absent. The table lists approximately 180,000 clones, around 90% of them singletons. J is TRBJ2-7 and V is TRBV9; D is unclear. Sequences were derived from peripheral blood, sampled 28 days after the second dose of the MenACWY control vaccine. This receptor was obtained from an adult who received the MenACWY meningococcal vaccine as a control. The CDR3 bases are TGTGCCAGCAGCGTTGACTGGAGCACCGACGAGCAGTACTTC. Residues: CASSVDWSTDEQYF. The full variable domain, with the rest looked up from reference TRBV9 and TRBJ2-7, is DSGVTQTPKHLITATGQRVTLRCSPRSGDLSVYWYQQSLDQGLQFLIQYYNGEERAKGNILERFSAQQFPDLHSELNLSSLELGDSALYFCASSVDWSTDEQYFGPGTRLTVT.